A selection of T cell receptor beta chains follows, all from one sample in a study of cytomegalovirus exposure and HLA in healthy donors. Measured with immunoSEQ multiplex PCR; TCRdb has only the in-frame clones, and not every one. The table has approximately 170,000 clones, roughly 70% seen once. The sample comprised PBMCs. Every receptor here comes from a woman in her forties in good health and CMV-seropositive. Each CDR3 is given with its conserved first and last residue. A D gene is named only where the DNA matches it firmly. The size entry is marked missing in some rows and otherwise reads once, few, many or a size class.

few | TRBJ2-6 | TRBD1 | TRBV5-5 | TGTGCCAGCAGCAGGACAGGTGGGGCCAACGTCCTGACTTTC | CASSRTGGANVLTF
- | TRBJ2-7 | - | TRBV7-2 | TGTGCCAGCAGCCCCAGACTAGGACCCCACGAGCAGTACTTC | CASSPRLGPHEQYF
- | TRBJ2-5 | - | TRBV19 | TGTGCCAGTAGTCTGCGGAGCAGGGTTGGGCAAGAGACCCAGTACTTC | CASSLRSRVGQETQYF
- | TRBJ1-2 | TRBD1 | TRBV19 | TGTGCCAGTAGTATCCTTCCGGGACAGGGGGCTGGCTACCCCTTC | CASSILPGQGAGYPF
- | TRBJ2-7 | - | TRBV15 | TGTGCCACCAGGGAGATGTTAAGCTCCTACGAGCAGTACTTC | CATREMLSSYEQYF
- | TRBJ1-5 | TRBD1 | TRBV6-5 | TGTGCCAGCAGTTATCGAGACAGGGAACCCCAGCATTTT | CASSYRDREPQHF
- | TRBJ2-7 | TRBD2 | TRBV14 | TGTGCCAGCAGCCAAGAGAGTTTGGCTAGCGGGAGAAGGGGCGAGCAGTACTTC | CASSQESLASGRRGEQYF
- | TRBJ2-1 | TRBD2 | TRBV4-2 | TGTGCCAGCAGCCAAGCTTTAGCGGGGGGTAATGAGCAGTTCTTC | CASSQALAGGNEQFF
- | TRBJ2-7 | TRBD2 | TRBV7-2 | TGTGCCAGCAGCAAGAGACTAGCGGGAGAAGGCTACGAGCAGTACTTC | CASSKRLAGEGYEQYF
- | TRBJ2-1 | TRBD2 | TRBV7-9 | TGTGCCAGCAGCTTGGCTGGGAGCGGGGGGGCAGTCAATGAGCAGTTCTTC | CASSLAGSGGAVNEQFF
few | TRBJ1-1 | - | TRBV6-6 | TGTGCCAGCATCTTTGGACAGAACACTGAAGCTTTCTTT | CASIFGQNTEAFF
- | TRBJ2-5 | - | TRBV28 | TGTGCCAGCAGCCCGGTGGGGGCAAACCAAGAGACCCAGTACTTC | CASSPVGANQETQYF
- | TRBJ2-7 | - | TRBV6-1 | TGTGCCAGCAGTACTCCGGGACTGGGAGAGCAGTACTTC | CASSTPGLGEQYF
- | TRBJ1-2 | - | TRBV28 | TGTGCCAGCAGAGGCGGGACGTTTAATGGCTACACCTTC | CASRGGTFNGYTF
- | TRBJ1-2 | TRBD1 | TRBV18 | TGTGCCAGCTCTCTCGGACAGGGGGACAACACCTTC | CASSLGQGDNTF
few | TRBJ1-5 | - | TRBV30 | TGTGCCCCCCCCGGGGAGAATCAGCCCCAGCATTTT | CAPPGENQPQHF
once | TRBJ2-7 | - | TRBV30 | TGTGCCTGGAGTATAACCTACGAGCAGTACTTC | CAWSITYEQYF
- | TRBJ2-1 | TRBD1 | TRBV5-1 | TGCGCCAGCAGCCGAGACAGGGGGGTAGATGAGCAGTTCTTC | CASSRDRGVDEQFF
- | TRBJ1-1 | - | TRBV27 | TGTGCCAGCAGTCCCTCCCGGGGGGGAGCGGCTGAAGCTTTCTTT | CASSPSRGGAAEAFF
few | TRBJ2-1 | TRBD2 | TRBV9 | TGTGCCAGCAGCGTGTTAGCGGGAGTAAATGAGCAGTTCTTC | CASSVLAGVNEQFF
- | TRBJ2-1 | - | TRBV7-6 | TGTGCCAGCAGCGTAGCGCTGGGACAATACAATGAGCAGTTCTTC | CASSVALGQYNEQFF
- | TRBJ1-6 | TRBD1 | TRBV5-3 | TGTGCCAGAAGCTTGGGACAGGGGCCTTCCTCCTATAATTCACCCCTCCACTTT | CARSLGQGPSSYNSPLHF
- | TRBJ2-1 | TRBD2 | TRBV5-1 | TGCGCCAGCAGCGGGGGACTAGCGGGTTACAATGAGCAGCTCTTC | CASSGGLAGYNEQLF
- | TRBJ1-2 | - | TRBV6-6 | TGTGCCAGCAGTCTAGGACGGGAAGGCTACACCTTC | CASSLGREGYTF
- | TRBJ1-4 | - | TRBV27 | TGTGCCAGCAGGAGGTCGGTCACCACACGCGAAAAACTGTTTTTT | CASRRSVTTREKLFF
few | TRBJ1-4 | - | TRBV11-2 | TGTGCCAGCAGCGAACGAGCGACGGAGAAACTGTTTTTT | CASSERATEKLFF
- | TRBJ2-7 | - | TRBV18 | TGTGCCAGCTCACCCGCCGGGACTGGACCCTACGAGCAGTACTTC | CASSPAGTGPYEQYF
- | TRBJ2-3 | - | TRBV7-2 | TGTGCCAGCAGGAGTACAGGCACAGATACGCAGTATTTT | CASRSTGTDTQYF
- | TRBJ2-2 | TRBD1 | TRBV11-2 | TGTGCCAGCAGGGGGACAGGGGGAGCCGGGGAGCTGTTTTTT | CASRGTGGAGELFF
few | TRBJ2-7 | TRBD1 | TRBV7-8 | TGTGCCAGCAGCTTCTACGAAGGGACAGGGGAATCCTACGAGCAGTACTTC | CASSFYEGTGESYEQYF
once | TRBJ2-7 | TRBD2 | TRBV7-2 | TGTGCCAGCAGCTTAGGGTTAGCGGGAACCTACGAGCAGTACTTC | CASSLGLAGTYEQYF